The 26 T cell receptor beta chains below all came from one sample that was sequenced in a study of blood T cells in healthy people across ages. Primed by a sample-barcoded 5' primer and a J-beta primer mix, a second PCR proceeded for about 6 to 12 cycles. TCRdb fed the 5' RACE reads into MiXCR, producing one record per CDR3 protein. The sample has 700,000 to 900,000 distinct CDR3 sequences; roughly 25% are singletons. The sample was also linked to a second study, of T cells of mothers and their children.

Sequenced sample: blood. These receptor sequences come from a boy aged 5-17 years in good health.

The V and J genes are TRBV6-6 and TRBJ2-5, with a weak D call TRBD1 (6 bases). V was clipped by 6 bases and J by 2 bases, with 13 bases between them. CDR1 and CDR2 from the germline V gene are MNHNY and SVGAGI (reference sequence). This CDR3 has 14 amino acids. CDR3 bases: TGTGCCAGCAGCTCCCCAGGGGTACAAGAGACCCAGTACTTC. Translating gives CASSSPGVQETQYF.

This clonotype appeared a few times. The chain employs TRBV7-2 and TRBJ2-5; maybe TRBD2 (7 bases). Trimming removed 3 bases at V and 9 bases at J, with 17 bases between. Per germline, CDR1 SGHTA and CDR2 FQGNSA. CDR3 length: 14 residues. For the CDR3, the DNA is TGTGCCAGCAGCTTGCGGGGGCCCCCGGGGGCCCAGTACTTC. It specifies CASSLRGPPGAQYF.

This clonotype was recorded a few times. The chain joins TRBV20-1 to TRBJ2-7; 9 positions match TRBD1. V trimming: 5 bases; J trimming: 5 bases; junction bases outside the gene matches: 7. Germline V gene sequence: CDR1 DFQATT, CDR2 SNEGSKA (reference sequence). The CDR3 extends over 13 amino acids. For the CDR3, the DNA is TGCAGTGCTGGCTTCGGGACAGGGAACGAGCAGTACTTC. It specifies CSAGFGTGNEQYF.

This chain uses TRBV29-1 with TRBJ1-2, with D uncertain. With 6 bases removed from V and 7 bases from J, the gap between germline ends came to 12 bases. This CDR3 comprises 11 residues. Germline V lookup: CDR1 SQVTM, CDR2 ANQGSEA. The CDR3 here is CSVVLVGGYTF. The CDR3 nucleotides read TGCAGCGTCGTGCTGGTGGGTGGCTACACCTTC.

The chain employs TRBV7-2 and TRBJ2-7; 11 bases are a match to TRBD2. CDR1 is SGHTA and CDR2 is FQGNSA in the germline V gene. Trimming took 4 bases from V and 5 from J; bases not matched to a gene: 7. The CDR3 is 15 amino acids. The CDR3 protein is CASSYQTSGDHEQYF. The CDR3, as DNA: TGTGCCAGCAGCTACCAGACTAGCGGGGACCACGAGCAGTACTTC. The complete variable domain, with remaining parts taken from reference TRBV7-2 and TRBJ2-7, reads GAGVSQSPSNKVTEKGKDVELRCDPISGHTALYWYRQSLGQGLEFLIYFQGNSAPDKSGLPSDRFSAERTGGSVSTLTIQRTQQEDSAVYLCASSYQTSGDHEQYFGPGTRLTVT.

This clonotype occurred a few times. The V and J genes are TRBV6-5 and TRBJ2-2; D unclear. V lost 6 bases and J 9 bases, leaving 20 bases between the germline ends. The CDR3 loop spans 15 amino acids. The germline V gene has CDR1 MNHEY and CDR2 SVGAGI. CDR3 loop: CASRKTDAPYWELFF. CDR3 sequence (DNA): TGTGCCAGCAGGAAGACGGACGCTCCATACTGGGAGCTGTTTTTT.

This chain links TRBV5-1 with TRBJ1-2, with D perhaps TRBD1 (5 bases). The CDR3 is made up of 16 amino acids. Germline-derived CDR1 and CDR2 are SGHRS and YFSETQ. V shed 5 bases and J shed 2 bases, with 19 bases lying between them. CDR3 amino acids: CASRHDLGTGNYGYTF. Written as DNA, the CDR3 is TGCGCCAGCAGACACGACCTCGGGACGGGAAACTATGGCTACACCTTC.

The gene calls are TRBV13 and TRBJ1-3; no reliable D call. CDR3 length: 14 residues. Germline V gene data show CDR1 as PRHDT and CDR2 as FYEKMQ (reference sequence). The V end was cut by 4 bases, the J end by 2 bases, with 9 bases between. CDR3 sequence: CASSSTLTGNTIYF. The CDR3 DNA is TGTGCCAGCAGCTCTACTTTAACTGGAAACACCATATATTTT.

The chain combines TRBV28 with TRBJ2-7; TRBD2 aligns across 10 bases. Germline V gene sequence: CDR1 MDHEN, CDR2 SYDVKM. The CDR3 is made up of 16 amino acids. Trimming removed 3 bases from V and 0 bases from J; junction bases left unmatched: 5. CDR3 in amino acids: CASSFLSGGASYEQYF. In nucleotides, the CDR3 is TGTGCCAGCAGTTTCCTCAGCGGGGGGGCCTCCTACGAGCAGTACTTC.

The chain is built from TRBV7-9 and TRBJ1-1; D remains unclear. CDR3 length: 12 residues. Germline CDR1 and CDR2: SEHNR and FQNEAQ (reference sequence). The V and J ends lost 7 bases and 3 bases respectively, with 9 bases between them. The CDR3 region is CASTSGDTEAFF. The DNA of the CDR3 is TGTGCCAGCACGTCCGGGGACACTGAAGCTTTCTTT. The whole variable domain, remainder taken from reference TRBV7-9 and TRBJ1-1, is DTGVSQNPRHKITKRGQNVTFRCDPISEHNRLYWYRQTLGQGPEFLTYFQNEAQLEKSRLLSDRFSAERPKGSFSTLEIQRTEQGDSAMYLCASTSGDTEAFFGQGTRLTVV.

The chain couples TRBV20-1 to TRBJ2-7, with 7 bases matching TRBD1. The CDR3 covers 16 residues. Germline values: CDR1 DFQATT, CDR2 SNEGSKA (reference sequence). The V and J ends lost 2 bases and 1 base, in that order; junction bases with no gene match: 11. CDR3 sequence reads: CSARFTGDSGSYEQYF. The CDR3 nucleotides read TGCAGTGCTAGATTCACCGGGGACAGTGGTTCCTACGAGCAGTACTTC.

This rearrangement joins TRBV7-6 to TRBJ2-7, with D uncertain. The V gene lost 1 base and the J gene lost 2 bases, with 15 bases spanning the gap. CDR1 SGHVS and CDR2 FNYEAQ come from the germline V gene. CDR3 length: 16 residues. Here the CDR3 DNA reads TGTGCCAGCAGCTTAGTCAAGGTTGGCAGACCCTACGAGCAGTACTTC. This sequence encodes CASSLVKVGRPYEQYF. Supplemented by reference TRBV7-6 and TRBJ2-7, the full variable domain reads GAGVSQSPRYKVTKRGQDVALRCDPISGHVSLYWYRQALGQGPEFLTYFNYEAQQDKSGLPNDRFSAERPEGSISTLTIQRTEQRDSAMYRCASSLVKVGRPYEQYFGPGTRLTVT.

This chain uses TRBV12-5 with TRBJ2-7; D unclear. Germline CDR1 and CDR2: LGHNT and FRNRAP. The CDR3 totals 13 residues. The V end was cut by 5 bases, the J end by 4 bases, with 12 bases between. CDR3 sequence reads: CASGAWSVYEQYF. The CDR3, as DNA: TGTGCTAGTGGTGCCTGGTCTGTTTACGAGCAGTACTTC.

This chain joins TRBV7-2 and TRBJ2-5; maybe TRBD2 (6 bases). Between the trimmed V and J ends, which lost 9 bases and 5 bases, there was a span of 22 bases. CDR1 is SGHTA, CDR2 FQGNSA, per germline. The CDR3 runs to 15 residues. CDR3 sequence: CASNGVEGRGETQYF. DNA of the CDR3: TGTGCCAGTAATGGAGTCGAGGGCCGGGGGGAGACCCAGTACTTC. The entire variable domain, with the rest obtained from reference TRBV7-2 and TRBJ2-5, is as follows: GAGVSQSPSNKVTEKGKDVELRCDPISGHTALYWYRQSLGQGLEFLIYFQGNSAPDKSGLPSDRFSAERTGGSVSTLTIQRTQQEDSAVYLCASNGVEGRGETQYFGPGTRLLVL.

This clonotype was seen more than once but under ten times. The V and J genes are TRBV7-9 and TRBJ1-2; the match to TRBD1 covers 10 bases. Unmatched junction bases numbered 10, after V lost 5 bases and J lost 7 bases. The CDR3 covers 15 residues. Germline-derived CDR1 and CDR2 are SEHNR and FQNEAQ (reference sequence). CDR3 protein: CASSPGWDRGFGYTF. CDR3 bases: TGTGCCAGCAGCCCTGGATGGGACAGGGGATTTGGCTACACCTTC. Based on the CDR3 plus reference TRBV7-9 and TRBJ1-2, the full variable domain is DTGVSQNPRHKITKRGQNVTFRCDPISEHNRLYWYRQTLGQGPEFLTYFQNEAQLEKSRLLSDRFSAERPKGSFSTLEIQRTEQGDSAMYLCASSPGWDRGFGYTFGSGTRLTVV.

The chain links TRBV7-2 to TRBJ2-1; no firm D call. The J call may not be correct, given that the DNA end is closer to TRBJ2-7. CDR1 is SGHTA, CDR2 FQGNSA, per germline. The CDR3 contains 13 residues. CDR3: CASSLPFPYEQYF. The DNA for the CDR3 is TGTGCCAGCAGCTTACCATTTCCCTACGAGCAGTACTTC.

The DNA of the CDR3 is TGTGCCAGCAGCGGACCGGGACACCCTTACGAGCAGTACTTC. This sequence encodes CASSGPGHPYEQYF. J is TRBJ2-7 and V is TRBV9, with TRBD1 as a possible D gene (6 bases). The CDR3 sequence is 14 residues long. From germline, CDR1 is SGDLS and CDR2 YYNGEE. V was pared by 3 bases and J by 4 bases, with 14 bases between.

This clonotype was detected ten times or more. The genes are TRBV20-1 and TRBJ2-7; D perhaps matches TRBD2 (5 bases). V was cut by 0 bases and J by 4 bases, with 19 bases left in between. This CDR3 has 16 residues. CDR1 and CDR2 (germline): DFQATT, SNEGSKA (reference sequence). CDR3 in amino acids: CSARDQDEGEVYEQYF. The CDR3, as DNA: TGCAGTGCTAGAGATCAGGATGAGGGAGAAGTATACGAGCAGTACTTC.

The CDR3 bases are TGTGCCATACAGGGGGCTAGCACAGATACGCAGTATTTT. It encodes CAIQGASTDTQYF. The chain joins TRBV15 to TRBJ2-3; the match to TRBD1 covers 9 bases. The CDR3 runs 13 residues. V lost 10 bases, J lost 0 bases, and 2 bases stayed unmatched. Germline V gene sequence: CDR1 LNHNV, CDR2 YYDKDF (reference sequence).

This sequence joins TRBV20-1 and TRBJ1-6; TRBD1 aligns across 7 bases. Trimming cost V 1 base and J 7 bases; bases outside gene matches: 7. The germline gives CDR1 DFQATT, CDR2 SNEGSKA (reference sequence). The CDR3 totals 15 residues. CDR3 DNA sequence: TGCAGTGCTAGAGTGGGGACAGACTTAAATTCACCCCTCCACTTT. Its translation is CSARVGTDLNSPLHF.

A few counts support this clonotype. The V gene is TRBV12-3 or TRBV12-4, the J gene TRBJ2-5, with 12 nucleotides matching TRBD2. The CDR3 is made up of 17 amino acids. J gave up 2 bases and V 3 bases, and 7 bases lay outside the gene matches. Here the CDR3 reads CASSLPLAGGRQETQYF. CDR3 coding DNA: TGTGCCAGCAGTTTGCCTCTAGCGGGGGGGCGGCAAGAGACCCAGTACTTC.

The table lists this clonotype with a few counts. The CDR3 nucleotides read TGTGCCACCAGTGTGCGCGGGGGCGAGCAGTACTTC. It translates to CATSVRGGEQYF. The V gene is TRBV24-1, the J gene TRBJ2-5; 7 bases match TRBD2. Matching the DNA end better, TRBJ2-7 makes the J call doubtful. Germline V gene data show CDR1 as KGHDR and CDR2 as SFDVKD. The CDR3 extends over 12 amino acids.

The chain recombines TRBV29-1 with TRBJ2-6; D is tentatively TRBD1 or TRBD2 (6 bases each). Germline CDR1 is SQVTM and CDR2 is ANQGSEA. This CDR3 is built from 20 residues. Trimming took 3 bases from V and 1 from J, leaving 25 bases between them. The CDR3 DNA follows: TGCAGCGTTGATGACGCTACAAGGGGGGTCTTTGGGTCTGGGGCCAACGTCCTGACTTTC. It yields the protein CSVDDATRGVFGSGANVLTF.

CDR3 protein: CSASPWGFLETQYF. CDR3 bases: TGCAGTGCTAGCCCTTGGGGCTTTTTGGAGACCCAGTACTTC. The chain recombines TRBV20-1 with TRBJ2-1, with D perhaps TRBD1 (5 bases). The J call is in doubt because the DNA end fits TRBJ2-5 better. The CDR3 runs 14 residues. Germline CDR1 is DFQATT and CDR2 is SNEGSKA (reference sequence).

The chain uses TRBV6-5 and TRBJ1-2, with a possible D match to TRBD1 (6 bases). The CDR3 runs 15 residues. Trimming removed 5 bases from V and 0 bases from J, with 13 bases in between. The germline V gene encodes CDR1 MNHEY and CDR2 SVGAGI. Here the CDR3 DNA reads TGTGCCAGCAGTCCCTCAGGGGTGGCTAACTATGGCTACACCTTC. It specifies CASSPSGVANYGYTF.

The chain joins TRBV12-3 or TRBV12-4 to TRBJ2-7; no reliable D call. The CDR3 runs to 15 residues. V lost 1 base and J 0 bases, leaving 10 bases between the germline ends. The CDR3 loop reads CASSLDSLSSYEQYF. CDR3 DNA: TGTGCCAGCAGTTTAGACTCCTTAAGCTCCTACGAGCAGTACTTC.